The T cell receptor (beta chain) under discussion was sequenced for a study of blood T cell repertoires in COVID-19. Clones were sequenced by immunoSEQ multiplex PCR, and TCRdb holds only the in-frame ones, with some missing. The table records under 150,000 clones, approximately 80% of them present only once. The germline V gene encodes CDR1 SGHTA and CDR2 FQGNSA. V trimming: 6 bases; J trimming: 3 bases; junction bases outside the gene matches: 6. This CDR3 comprises 14 residues. Input material: peripheral blood. This clonotype originated in a human donor in a cohort sampled during active COVID-19. V usage is TRBV7-2 and J usage is TRBJ2-5; 8 bases are shared with TRBD2. CDR3 amino acids: CASSWRGEKETQYF. The DNA of the CDR3 is TGTGCCAGCAGTTGGCGGGGGGAGAAAGAGACCCAGTACTTC.